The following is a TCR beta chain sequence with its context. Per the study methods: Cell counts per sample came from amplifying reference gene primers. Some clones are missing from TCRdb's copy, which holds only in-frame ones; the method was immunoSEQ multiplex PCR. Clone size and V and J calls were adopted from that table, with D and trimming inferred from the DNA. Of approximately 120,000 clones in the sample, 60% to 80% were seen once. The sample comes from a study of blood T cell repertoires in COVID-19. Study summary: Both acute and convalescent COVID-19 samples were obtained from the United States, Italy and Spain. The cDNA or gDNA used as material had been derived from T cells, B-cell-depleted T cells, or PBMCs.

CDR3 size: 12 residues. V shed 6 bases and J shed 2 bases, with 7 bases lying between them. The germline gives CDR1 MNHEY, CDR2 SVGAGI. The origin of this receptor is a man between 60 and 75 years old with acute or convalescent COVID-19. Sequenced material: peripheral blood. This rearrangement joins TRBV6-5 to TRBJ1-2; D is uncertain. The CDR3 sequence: CASRKSNYGYTF. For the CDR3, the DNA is TGTGCCAGCAGAAAATCGAACTATGGCTACACCTTC.